The rows below give T cell receptor beta chains drawn from one sample of a study of tumor-infiltrating lymphocytes in primary liver carcinoma. Using its own MiXCR run on the multiplex PCR reads, TCRdb lists one record per CDR3 protein. The sample has about 120,000 distinct CDR3 sequences, around 62% seen once. The sequenced material came from liver tumor tissue from sampling region 1. These receptors all come from a woman in her sixties or seventies with primary liver carcinoma and hepatitis B virus infection. Each CDR3 is given with its conserved first and last residue. D genes are given only for firm matches. Only some rows state a clone size, as once, few, many or a class for expanded clones.

d_call j_call v_call clone_size cdr3_nt cdr3_aa
TRBD2 TRBJ2-3 TRBV6-1 many TGTGCCAGCGACCTAGCGGTAACTAGCACAGATACGCAGTATTTT CASDLAVTSTDTQYF
- TRBJ1-5 TRBV11-2 - TGTGCCAGCAGCCCTGGACTAGAGGGACCAGATACGCAGCATTTT CASSPGLEGPDTQHF
TRBD1 TRBJ1-4 TRBV6-5 once TGTGCCAGCAGTTATGTGGCAGGGGGGGTAAAACTGTTTTTT CASSYVAGGVKLFF
- TRBJ2-3 TRBV11-2 many TGTGCCAGCAGCTCGGGGGCAGCAGATACGCAGTATTTT CASSSGAADTQYF
TRBD1 TRBJ2-4 TRBV4-2 many TGTGCCAGCAGCCAAAGTCCCGGGACAGGGGCGCTAGCCAAAAACATTCAGTACTTC CASSQSPGTGALAKNIQYF
TRBD2 TRBJ2-7 TRBV6-1 many TGTGCCAGCAGTCCCCGGACTAGCGACTCCTACGAGCAGTACTTC CASSPRTSDSYEQYF
TRBD2 TRBJ2-1 TRBV29-1 many TGCAGCGTTTGGGGCGGGAGGGCCGCCAATGAGCAGTTCTTC CSVWGGRAANEQFF
- TRBJ1-3 TRBV10-3 - TGTGCCATCAGGGGCCTCTCTCCCGACTCCATATATTTT CAIRGLSPDSIYF
TRBD2 TRBJ2-7 TRBV11-2 - TGTGCCAGTGGCTTGGGGGGGTACGAGCAGTACTTC CASGLGGYEQYF
TRBD2 TRBJ2-1 TRBV11-2 - TGTGCCAGCAGCTTAGGTGGTAGCGGGAGACTTCATTACAATGAGCAGTTCTTC CASSLGGSGRLHYNEQFF
- TRBJ1-2 TRBV4-2 many TGTGCCAGCAGCCAAACCGGGGGCGAGTATGGCTACACCTTC CASSQTGGEYGYTF
TRBD2 TRBJ2-2 TRBV28 - TGTGCCAGCAGCCTGGGGGGAGGGTACACCGGGGAGCTGTCTTTT CASSLGGGYTGELSF
- TRBJ2-4 TRBV11-2 - TGTGCCAGTTCGCTAGCGTCCAAAGACATTCAGTACTTC CASSLASKDIQYF
- TRBJ2-3 TRBV10-3 many TGTGCCATCAGTTCTCGGGGAGGCACAGATACGCAGTATTTT CAISSRGGTDTQYF
- TRBJ1-4 TRBV6-5 once TGTGCCAGCAGATACGCCTCAACTAATGAAAAACTGTTTTTT CASRYASTNEKLFF
- TRBJ2-2 TRBV5-1 - TGCGCCAACAGCCCTGGACTTAACGTTAACACCGGGGAGCTGTTTTTT CANSPGLNVNTGELFF
- TRBJ2-7 TRBV4-1 - TGCGCCAGCAACCAAGGGTCGGGAAGAGCCTACGACCAGTACTTC CASNQGSGRAYDQYF
- TRBJ2-2 TRBV2 - TGTGCCAGCAGTCAGGTGGCGGCCGGGGATCTGTTTTTT CASSQVAAGDLFF
- TRBJ2-1 TRBV7-3 - TGTGCCAACAGCTTATCGGGAGATACCTATAATGAGCAGTTCTTC CANSLSGDTYNEQFF
- TRBJ2-7 TRBV29-1 - TGCAGCGTTGGGGACGAGTCCTACGAGCAGTACTTC CSVGDESYEQYF
- TRBJ1-1 TRBV28 - TGTGCCAGCGAGGCGTCGCTCGGCCAGTGCACTGAAGCTTTCTTT CASEASLGQCTEAFF
- TRBJ1-1 TRBV6-1 - TGTGCCAGGGGCCCAGACAGCAGGGCTTTCTTT CARGPDSRAFF
TRBD1 TRBJ1-4 TRBV28 - TGTGCCAGCAGTCAGACAGGGTTCGAAAAACTGTTTTTT CASSQTGFEKLFF
- TRBJ1-2 TRBV12-3/TRBV12-4 - TGTGGCAGCAGTCCCTTAGGACGGGGCTACACCTTC CGSSPLGRGYTF
TRBD1 TRBJ1-2 TRBV5-1 - TGCACCAGCAGCTTGCGGGGACAGGGTATTGGCTACACCTTC CTSSLRGQGIGYTF
- TRBJ2-1 TRBV7-8 - TGTGCCAGCAGCCAGCCTAGCCTCAATGAGCGGTTCTTC CASSQPSLNERFF
- TRBJ2-3 TRBV6-6 - TGTGCCAGCAAAGAGAGCTGGAGCACGGATACGCAGTATTTT CASKESWSTDTQYF
TRBD1 TRBJ2-5 TRBV29-1 many TGCAGCGCTATGACAGGGGGCCGAGAGACCCAGTACTTC CSAMTGGRETQYF
- TRBJ2-5 TRBV6-2/TRBV6-3 few TGTACCAGCAGCCGTCGGGGAGGAAGAGAGACCCAGTATTTC CTSSRRGGRETQYF